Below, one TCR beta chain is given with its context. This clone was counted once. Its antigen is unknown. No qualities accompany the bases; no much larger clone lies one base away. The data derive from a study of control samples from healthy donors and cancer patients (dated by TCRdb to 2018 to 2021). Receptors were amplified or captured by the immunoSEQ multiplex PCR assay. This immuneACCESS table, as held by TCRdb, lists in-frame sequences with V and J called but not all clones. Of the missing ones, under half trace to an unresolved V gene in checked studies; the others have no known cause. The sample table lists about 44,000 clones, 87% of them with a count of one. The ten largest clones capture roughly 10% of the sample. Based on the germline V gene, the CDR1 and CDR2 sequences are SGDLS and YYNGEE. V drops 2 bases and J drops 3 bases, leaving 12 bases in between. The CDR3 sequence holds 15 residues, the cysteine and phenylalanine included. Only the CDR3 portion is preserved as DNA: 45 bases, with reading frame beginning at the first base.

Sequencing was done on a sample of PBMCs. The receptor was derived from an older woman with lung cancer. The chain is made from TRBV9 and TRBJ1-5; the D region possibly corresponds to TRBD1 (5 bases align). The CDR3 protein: CASSVGSGTNQPQHF. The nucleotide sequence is TGTGCCAGCAGCGTGGGATCAGGGACCAATCAGCCCCAGCATTTT.